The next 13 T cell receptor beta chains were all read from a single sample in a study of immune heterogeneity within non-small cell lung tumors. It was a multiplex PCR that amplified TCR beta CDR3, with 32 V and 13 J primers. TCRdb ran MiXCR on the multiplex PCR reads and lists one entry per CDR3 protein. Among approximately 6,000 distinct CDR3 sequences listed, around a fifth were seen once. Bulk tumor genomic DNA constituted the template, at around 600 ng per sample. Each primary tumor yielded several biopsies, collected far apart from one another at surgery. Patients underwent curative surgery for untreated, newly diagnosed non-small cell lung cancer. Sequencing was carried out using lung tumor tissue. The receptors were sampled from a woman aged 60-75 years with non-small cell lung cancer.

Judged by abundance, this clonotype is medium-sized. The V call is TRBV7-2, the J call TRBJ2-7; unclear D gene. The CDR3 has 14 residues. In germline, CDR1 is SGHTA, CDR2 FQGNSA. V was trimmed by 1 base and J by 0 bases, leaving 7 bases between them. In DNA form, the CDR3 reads TGTGCCAGCAGCTTAGGATTGAGCTCCTACGAGCAGTACTTC. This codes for CASSLGLSSYEQYF.

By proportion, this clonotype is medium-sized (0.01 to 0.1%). The CDR3 DNA reads as TGTGCCAGCAGTGAAGTTGAGACCCAGCATTTT. Amino acids: CASSEVETQHF. The chain joins TRBV6-1 to TRBJ1-5; D is uncertain. V dropped 1 base and J dropped 11 bases, with 6 bases sitting between them. The CDR3 spans 11 residues. CDR1 and CDR2 (germline): MNHNS, SASEGT.

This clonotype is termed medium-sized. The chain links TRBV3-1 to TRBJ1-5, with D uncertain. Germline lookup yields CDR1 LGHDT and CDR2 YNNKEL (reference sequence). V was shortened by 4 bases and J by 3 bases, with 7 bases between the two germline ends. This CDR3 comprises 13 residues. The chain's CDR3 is CASSRGFNQPQHF. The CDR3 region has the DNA TGTGCCAGCAGCCGGGGATTCAATCAGCCCCAGCATTTT.

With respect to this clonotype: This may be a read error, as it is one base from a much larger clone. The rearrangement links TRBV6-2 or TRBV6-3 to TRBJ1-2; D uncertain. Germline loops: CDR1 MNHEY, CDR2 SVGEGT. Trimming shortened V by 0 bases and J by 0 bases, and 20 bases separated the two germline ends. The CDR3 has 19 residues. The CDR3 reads CASSYSWTGSQQANYGYTF. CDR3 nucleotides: TGTGCCAGCAGTTACTCTTGGACCGGGTCCCAACAAGCTAACTATGGCTACACCTTC.

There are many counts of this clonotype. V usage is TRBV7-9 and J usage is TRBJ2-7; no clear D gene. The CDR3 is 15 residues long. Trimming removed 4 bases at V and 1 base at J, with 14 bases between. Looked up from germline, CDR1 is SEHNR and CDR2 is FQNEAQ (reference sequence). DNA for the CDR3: TGTGCCAGCAGCTCAGCGCTAAGGATTTCCTACGAGCAGTACTTC. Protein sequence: CASSSALRISYEQYF.

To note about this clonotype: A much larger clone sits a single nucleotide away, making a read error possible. The CDR3 is CASSYYYKQYF. In DNA, the CDR3 is TGTGCCAGCAGCTACTACTACAAGCAGTACTTC. The rearrangement uses TRBV7-2 and TRBJ2-7; D remains ambiguous. This CDR3 spans 11 amino acids. Germline CDR1 reads SGHTA; CDR2 reads FQGNSA.

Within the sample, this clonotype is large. This CDR3 reads CASSWTSGRAGEQYF. The CDR3 region has the DNA TGTGCCAGCAGTTGGACTAGCGGGAGGGCCGGGGAGCAGTACTTC. This chain connects TRBV12-3 or TRBV12-4 to TRBJ2-7; 15 bases are shared with TRBD2. The J segment lost 7 bases and the V segment lost 4 bases, leaving 5 bases of the junction unmatched. There are 15 residues in the CDR3.

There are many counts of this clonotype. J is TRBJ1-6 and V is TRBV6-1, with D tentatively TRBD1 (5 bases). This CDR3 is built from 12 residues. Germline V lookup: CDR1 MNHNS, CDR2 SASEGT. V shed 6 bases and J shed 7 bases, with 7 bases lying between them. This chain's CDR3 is CASRGPNSPLHF. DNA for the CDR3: TGTGCCAGCAGGGGGCCCAATTCACCCCTCCACTTT.

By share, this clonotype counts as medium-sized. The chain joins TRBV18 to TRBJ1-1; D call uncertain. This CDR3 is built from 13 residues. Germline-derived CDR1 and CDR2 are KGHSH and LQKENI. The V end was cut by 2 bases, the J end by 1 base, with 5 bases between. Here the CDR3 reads CASSPSGNTEAFF. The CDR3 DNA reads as TGTGCCAGCTCACCATCGGGGAACACTGAAGCTTTCTTT.

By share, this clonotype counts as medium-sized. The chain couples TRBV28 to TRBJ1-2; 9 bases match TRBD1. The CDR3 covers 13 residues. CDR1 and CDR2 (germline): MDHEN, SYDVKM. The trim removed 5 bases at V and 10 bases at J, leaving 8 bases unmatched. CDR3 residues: CASSPGQGRLYTF. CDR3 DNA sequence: TGTGCCAGCAGTCCGGGACAGGGAAGACTCTACACCTTC.

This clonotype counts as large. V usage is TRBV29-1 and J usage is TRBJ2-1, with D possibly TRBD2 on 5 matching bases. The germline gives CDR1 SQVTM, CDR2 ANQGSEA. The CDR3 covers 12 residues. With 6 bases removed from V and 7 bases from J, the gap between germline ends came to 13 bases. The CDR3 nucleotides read TGCAGCGTCCGAGCCGGCGGGAATGAGCAGTTCTTC. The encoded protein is CSVRAGGNEQFF.

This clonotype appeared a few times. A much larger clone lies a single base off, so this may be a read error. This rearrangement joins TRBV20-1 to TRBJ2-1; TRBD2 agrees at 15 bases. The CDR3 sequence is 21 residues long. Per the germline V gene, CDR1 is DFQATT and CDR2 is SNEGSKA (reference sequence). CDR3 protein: CSASGRGLAGGPYWAYNEHFF. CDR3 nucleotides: TGCAGTGCTAGTGGGCGGGGACTAGCGGGAGGCCCATACTGGGCATACAATGAGCATTTCTTC.

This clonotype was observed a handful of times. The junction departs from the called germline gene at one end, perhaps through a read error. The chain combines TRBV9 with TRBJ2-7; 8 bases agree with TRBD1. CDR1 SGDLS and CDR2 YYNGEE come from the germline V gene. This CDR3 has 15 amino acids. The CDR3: CAGSVGTGRFYEQYF. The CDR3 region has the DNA TGTGCCGGCAGCGTAGGGACAGGCCGATTTTACGAGCAGTACTTC.